Below are 18 T cell receptor beta chains sequenced from a single sample in a study of blood T cell repertoires in COVID-19 (TCRdb year 2020). Receptor amplification or capture employed the immunoSEQ multiplex PCR assay. In its TCRdb copy, this immuneACCESS table keeps in-frame sequences only and misses some clones. Where compared with another copy, unresolved V genes explain less than half of these, and the others have no known cause. This sample lists roughly 300,000 clones; roughly 90% were detected once. The ten largest make up less than 2% of the sample. The sequencing sample was made of peripheral blood. The source of these receptors is a woman aged 25 to 45 with COVID-19, enrolled during active disease.

V is TRBV9 and J is TRBJ2-5; 7 bases agree with TRBD2. CDR1 SGDLS and CDR2 YYNGEE come from the germline V gene. This CDR3 has 15 amino acids. V dropped 4 bases and J dropped 4; count of bases not matched to a gene: 10. CDR3 nucleotides: TGTGCCAGCAGCCCGGGGCCGCGGGGGTCAGAGACCCAGTACTTC. Residues: CASSPGPRGSETQYF.

This clone was seen a single time. The chain carries TRBV6-6 and TRBJ2-1, with a possible D match to TRBD2 (5 bases). Per the germline V gene, CDR1 is MNHNY and CDR2 is SVGAGI (reference sequence). The CDR3 runs 15 residues. The V end lost 7 bases, the J end lost 2 bases, and 15 bases lay between the germline ends. DNA of the CDR3: TGTGCCAGCACCCCGGGGAGCCCCACCTACAATGAGCAGTTCTTC. It codes for CASTPGSPTYNEQFF.

The gene calls are TRBV6-5 and TRBJ1-1; TRBD1 might be the D (5 bases). Trimming cost V 10 bases and J 0 bases, with 12 bases left between them. Germline lookup yields CDR1 MNHEY and CDR2 SVGAGI. The length of the CDR3 is 13 residues. CDR3 DNA: TGTGCCACCCCGTGGGGGGTGAACACTGAAGCTTTCTTT. Translation gives CATPWGVNTEAFF.

V and J are TRBV5-6 and TRBJ2-1; D possibly corresponds to TRBD2 (6 bases). Germline CDR1 SGHDT, CDR2 YYEEEE. CDR3 length: 14 residues. Trimming removed 0 bases from V and 7 bases from J, with 11 bases in between. In nucleotides, the CDR3 is TGTGCCAGCAGCTTGGGGGGTAGCGGTAATGAGCAGTTCTTC. Amino acids: CASSLGGSGNEQFF.

The chain links TRBV7-9 to TRBJ1-6; D gene uncertain. The CDR3 has 14 residues. Per germline, CDR1 SEHNR and CDR2 FQNEAQ (reference sequence). V was cut by 1 base and J by 10 bases, with 11 bases left in between. CDR3 protein: CASSLGPRMSPLHF. Here the CDR3 DNA reads TGTGCCAGCAGCTTAGGGCCCAGGATGTCACCCCTCCACTTT.

The V call is TRBV30, the J call TRBJ2-7; 7 nucleotides line up with TRBD1. The germline V gene has CDR1 GTSNPN and CDR2 SVGIG (reference sequence). The CDR3 has 13 residues. V shed 5 bases, J shed 5 bases, and the junction held 9 bases outside the gene matches. The CDR3 coding sequence is TGTGCCTGGCGACAGGGACCTCGGAACGAGCAGTACTTC. Translating gives CAWRQGPRNEQYF.

This chain joins TRBV10-3 and TRBJ2-7; D is perhaps TRBD2 (6 bases). Germline assignment: CDR1 ENHRY and CDR2 SYGVKD. V gave up 10 bases and J gave up 1 base, with 17 bases separating them. The length of the CDR3 is 14 residues. The CDR3 loop reads CATPPSAGSYEQYF. CDR3 nucleotide sequence: TGTGCCACACCCCCTTCCGCGGGATCCTACGAGCAGTACTTC.

The chain carries TRBV7-8 and TRBJ2-2; 15 positions match TRBD2. The CDR3 is 18 residues long. The germline gives CDR1 SGHVS, CDR2 FQNEAQ. J gave up 3 bases and V 7 bases, and 9 bases lay outside the gene matches. CDR3 protein: CASTRTSGGAMDTGELFF. CDR3 in DNA: TGTGCCAGCACTCGGACTAGCGGGGGGGCCATGGACACCGGGGAGCTGTTTTTT.

The V and J genes are TRBV7-9 and TRBJ1-2, with TRBD1 identical over 10 bases. The CDR3 consists of 15 residues. V lost 5 bases, J lost 8 bases, and 11 bases stayed unmatched. Germline V gives CDR1 SEHNR, CDR2 FQNEAQ (reference sequence). Written as DNA, the CDR3 is TGTGCCAGCAGCCTGATGGGGACAGGGGAACAAGGCTACACCTTC. Its translation: CASSLMGTGEQGYTF.

The chain couples TRBV6-2 or TRBV6-3 to TRBJ1-1; TRBD1 matches at 8 bases. Germline CDR1 reads MNHEY; CDR2 reads SVGEGT. V dropped 5 bases and J dropped 6; count of bases not matched to a gene: 11. The length of the CDR3 is 15 residues. CDR3 sequence reads: CASSHPADRDPEAFF. CDR3 DNA: TGTGCCAGCAGTCACCCTGCGGACAGGGATCCTGAAGCTTTCTTT.

The chain recombines TRBV5-8 with TRBJ1-5; D not resolved. Germline CDR1 is SGHTS and CDR2 is YDEGEE. The CDR3 sequence is 12 residues long. Deletions cut 0 bases from V and 7 bases from J, with 5 bases between. The CDR3 nucleotides are TGTGCCAGCAGCTTGGACTGGCAGCCCCAGCATTTT. This codes for CASSLDWQPQHF.

The chain combines TRBV5-1 with TRBJ1-2, with D unclear. Germline CDR1 SGHRS, CDR2 YFSETQ. V was clipped by 5 bases and J by 3 bases, with 14 bases between them. The CDR3 runs to 14 residues. The CDR3: CASRLTVTYYGYTF. The CDR3, as DNA: TGCGCCAGCAGACTCACGGTTACCTACTATGGCTACACCTTC.

This chain uses TRBV5-5 with TRBJ1-1; 7 positions match TRBD1. V dropped 3 bases and J dropped 7; count of bases not matched to a gene: 6. Per the germline V gene, CDR1 is SGHKS and CDR2 is YYEKEE (reference sequence). This CDR3 has 13 residues. The CDR3 DNA is TGTGCCAGCAGCTCGACAGGGCCTGGTGAAGCTTTCTTT. This codes for CASSSTGPGEAFF.

The V gene is TRBV2, the J gene TRBJ1-6, with D unresolved. The CDR3 has 15 residues. The ends were cut back, 2 bases at V and 7 bases at J, with 12 bases in the middle. Germline V lookup: CDR1 SNHLY, CDR2 FYNNEI. The CDR3 reads CASSERQNGNSPLHF. CDR3 coding DNA: TGTGCCAGCAGTGAAAGGCAGAACGGGAATTCACCCCTCCACTTT.

V usage is TRBV29-1 and J usage is TRBJ1-5; tentatively, D is TRBD1 (6 bases). Trimming shortened V by 3 bases and J by 2 bases, and 8 bases separated the two germline ends. The length of the CDR3 is 13 residues. CDR1 and CDR2 (germline): SQVTM, ANQGSEA. Here the CDR3 DNA reads TGCAGCGTTGAGACAGGAGGCAATCAGCCCCAGCATTTT. The encoded protein is CSVETGGNQPQHF.

The V call is TRBV2, the J call TRBJ1-3, with no clear D. The V gene's germline CDR1 is SNHLY and CDR2 FYNNEI. The CDR3 has 10 amino acids. The CDR3 sequence: CASVRNTIYF. In nucleotides, the CDR3 is TGTGCGTCAGTACGAAACACCATATATTTT. The full variable domain, its missing parts supplied by reference TRBV2 and TRBJ1-3, is EPEVTQTPSHQVTQMGQEVILRCVPISNHLYFYWYRQILGQKVEFLVSFYNNEISEKSEIFDDQFSVERPDGSNFTLKIRSTKLEDSAMYFCASVRNTIYFGEGSWLTVV.

The sample holds a few counts of this clone. The chain carries TRBV10-2 and TRBJ1-2; a possible D gene is TRBD1 (6 bases). This CDR3 is built from 12 residues. Germline V CDR1 and CDR2: WSHSY, SAAADI. The V end lost 5 bases, the J end lost 8 bases, and 12 bases lay between the germline ends. CDR3 sequence (DNA): TGCGCCAGCAGTCCTGACAGGAGGGGCTACACCTTC. It translates to CASSPDRRGYTF.

The V call is TRBV7-2, the J call TRBJ2-7; D remains unclear. The V gene's germline CDR1 is SGHTA and CDR2 FQGNSA. The V gene lost 5 bases and the J gene lost 3 bases, with 14 bases spanning the gap. This CDR3 comprises 14 residues. The CDR3 nucleotides read TGTGCCAGCAGCGGTCGAGGCGGTTACTACGAGCAGTACTTC. It yields the protein CASSGRGGYYEQYF.